This paragraph covers one TCR beta chain sequence. This sample was taken from a study of T-cell memory formation after mild COVID-19. V was pared by 2 bases and J by 1 base, with 14 bases between. The CDR3 runs 16 residues. CDR1 is SGHTA, CDR2 FQGNSA, per germline. TCRdb reanalysed the 5' RACE reads using MiXCR and keeps one entry per CDR3 protein. The table lists under 450,000 distinct CDR3 sequences, 20% to 25% of them singletons, with 21% in the top ten. The chain joins TRBV7-2 to TRBJ1-1, with D perhaps TRBD1 (5 bases). Sequenced: PBMCs or a T cell subset sorted from them (not recorded which). The sequence came from a man aged 18 to 35 who had mild COVID-19 (a few samples of this study predate the infection). Cell type and time point are not known. CDR3 bases: TGTGCCAGCAGCTTAAACGGGGGGGTAGGGAACACTGAAGCTTTCTTT. Translating gives CASSLNGGVGNTEAFF.